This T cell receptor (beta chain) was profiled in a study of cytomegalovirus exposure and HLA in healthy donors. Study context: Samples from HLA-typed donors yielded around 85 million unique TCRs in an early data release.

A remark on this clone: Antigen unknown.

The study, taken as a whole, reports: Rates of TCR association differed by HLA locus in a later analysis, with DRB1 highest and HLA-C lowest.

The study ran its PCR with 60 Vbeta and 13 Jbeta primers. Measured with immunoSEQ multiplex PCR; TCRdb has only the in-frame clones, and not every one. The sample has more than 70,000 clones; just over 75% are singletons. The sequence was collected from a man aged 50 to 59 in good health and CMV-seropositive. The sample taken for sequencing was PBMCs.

The CDR3 nucleotides read TGTGCCAGCGGGGGGACAGGGAGTAACTATGGCTACACCTTC. It yields the protein CASGGTGSNYGYTF. J is TRBJ1-2 and V is TRBV6-5; TRBD1 aligns across 9 bases. CDR3 length equals 14 residues. CDR1 is MNHEY, CDR2 SVGAGI, per germline. V lost 8 bases, J lost 1 base, and 5 bases stayed unmatched.